The 16 T cell receptor beta chains below were found in one sample sequenced in a study of blood T cell repertoires in COVID-19. TCRdb's copy holds only in-frame clones and misses some; the assay was immunoSEQ multiplex PCR. The table has some 320,000 clones, 85% seen once; the top ten hold around 2%. Input material: PBMCs or T cells enriched from blood (not recorded which). The receptors were gathered from a woman aged 25 to 39 who had been exposed to COVID-19.

The chain employs TRBV24-1 and TRBJ2-7; 8 positions match TRBD2. Unmatched junction bases numbered 13, after V lost 7 bases and J lost 6 bases. Per the germline V gene, CDR1 is KGHDR and CDR2 is SFDVKD. CDR3 size: 15 residues. As DNA, the CDR3 is TGTGCCACCAGCCCCTCCGGGGGGGGCCGGAGCGAGCAGTACTTC. Residues: CATSPSGGGRSEQYF.

This clone occurred once. V gene TRBV18 combines with J gene TRBJ1-1; possibly TRBD1 for D (6 bases). Germline V gene data show CDR1 as KGHSH and CDR2 as LQKENI. This CDR3 spans 16 amino acids. V was clipped by 2 bases and J by 4 bases, with 17 bases between them. For the CDR3, the DNA is TGTGCCAGCTCACCAGGGGGCGCCCCGGGTACCACTGAAGCTTTCTTT. Translating gives CASSPGGAPGTTEAFF.

The chain combines TRBV9 with TRBJ1-4; 8 bases map to TRBD1. CDR3 length: 16 residues. Germline-derived CDR1 and CDR2 are SGDLS and YYNGEE. The trim removed 3 bases at V and 3 bases at J, leaving 7 bases unmatched. CDR3 DNA: TGTGCCAGCAGCGAGGGTCAGGGGGCAGCTAATGAAAAACTGTTTTTT. Translated: CASSEGQGAANEKLFF.

The V gene is TRBV9, the J gene TRBJ2-2; TRBD2 aligns across 9 bases. The CDR3 has 16 amino acids. Per germline, CDR1 SGDLS and CDR2 YYNGEE. The ends lost 0 bases at V and 5 bases at J; junction bases unmatched: 5. The CDR3 reads CASSVGPSGTTGELFF. DNA of the CDR3: TGTGCCAGCAGCGTAGGACCTAGCGGGACGACCGGGGAGCTGTTTTTT. Supplemented by reference TRBV9 and TRBJ2-2, the full variable domain reads DSGVTQTPKHLITATGQRVTLRCSPRSGDLSVYWYQQSLDQGLQFLIQYYNGEERAKGNILERFSAQQFPDLHSELNLSSLELGDSALYFCASSVGPSGTTGELFFGEGSRLTVL.

The chain recombines TRBV11-2 with TRBJ2-4; 10 nucleotides line up with TRBD1. CDR1 is SGHAT and CDR2 is FQNNGV in the germline V gene. The CDR3 has 17 residues. J was trimmed by 2 bases and V by 5 bases; bases with no gene match: 9. The DNA for the CDR3 is TGTGCCAGCAGCCCGCGGACGGGACAGGGGTCCAAAAACATTCAGTACTTC. Residues: CASSPRTGQGSKNIQYF.

The chain employs TRBV30 and TRBJ2-1; 13 nucleotides align to TRBD2. The V segment lost 0 bases and the J segment 6 bases; nucleotides outside the gene matches: 2. CDR3 length equals 15 residues. Germline CDR1 is GTSNPN and CDR2 is SVGIG (reference sequence). CDR3 sequence: CAWSVLAGGPNEQFF. The CDR3 bases are TGTGCCTGGAGTGTACTAGCGGGAGGGCCCAATGAGCAGTTCTTC.

The chain employs TRBV7-6 and TRBJ2-6, with 9 bases fitting TRBD1. V shed 4 bases, J shed 4 bases, and the junction held 5 bases outside the gene matches. The CDR3 covers 16 residues. The germline gives CDR1 SGHVS, CDR2 FNYEAQ. The CDR3 is CASSSGQGQGANVLTF. The CDR3 DNA is TGTGCCAGCAGCTCAGGACAGGGGCAAGGGGCCAACGTCCTGACTTTC.

The chain couples TRBV29-1 to TRBJ1-1, with TRBD1 matching over 9 bases. CDR3 length: 13 amino acids. V dropped 7 bases and J dropped 4; count of bases not matched to a gene: 7. Germline CDR1 reads SQVTM; CDR2 reads ANQGSEA. The DNA of the CDR3 is TGCAGCGATACAGGGGGCGTGAGCACTGAAGCTTTCTTT. It encodes CSDTGGVSTEAFF.

The chain recombines TRBV4-1 with TRBJ1-2; the D gene is possibly TRBD1 (5 bases). The CDR3 spans 15 residues. The V gene's germline CDR1 is MGHRA and CDR2 YSYEKL. Trimming took 1 base from V and 2 from J, leaving 11 bases between them. The CDR3: CASSQVEGANYGYTF. The CDR3 DNA sequence: TGCGCCAGCAGCCAAGTGGAAGGGGCAAACTATGGCTACACCTTC.

V and J are TRBV5-1 and TRBJ2-1, with 9 bases identical to TRBD2. The CDR3 has 15 residues. The V gene's germline CDR1 is SGHRS and CDR2 YFSETQ. V was pared by 1 base and J by 6 bases, with 5 bases of the junction left unmatched. DNA of the CDR3: TGCGCCAGCAGCTTGATGGCTAGCGGGACCAATGAGCAGTTCTTC. As protein: CASSLMASGTNEQFF.

The chain uses TRBV19 and TRBJ1-1; D gene ambiguous. This CDR3 has 13 amino acids. The V and J ends lost 7 bases and 3 bases respectively, with 12 bases between them. CDR1 LNHDA and CDR2 SQIVND come from the germline V gene (reference sequence). As DNA, the CDR3 is TGTGCCAGTACCCGAGGGAGTCACACTGAAGCTTTCTTT. It is translated as CASTRGSHTEAFF.

The chain links TRBV9 to TRBJ2-7; 10 bases align to TRBD2. This CDR3 is built from 15 residues. Germline V CDR1 and CDR2: SGDLS, YYNGEE. Unmatched junction bases numbered 5, after V lost 4 bases and J lost 1 base. Written as DNA, the CDR3 is TGTGCCAGCAGCCCCCGGACTAGCGGTTCCTACGAGCAGTACTTC. Translated, it gives CASSPRTSGSYEQYF.

The chain uses TRBV5-4 and TRBJ2-7, with D maybe TRBD2 (6 bases). Trimming took 3 bases from V and 2 from J, leaving 12 bases between them. This CDR3 comprises 14 residues. The germline gives CDR1 SGHNT, CDR2 YYREEE (reference sequence). The CDR3 nucleotides read TGTGCCAGCAGCTCGGAGGGTAATGCCTACGAGCAGTACTTC. This codes for CASSSEGNAYEQYF.

The chain couples TRBV6-6 to TRBJ1-5; 8 nucleotides align to TRBD1. V lost 7 bases and J lost 1; bases outside the gene matches: 6. The length of the CDR3 is 15 residues. Germline V gene lookup returns CDR1 MNHNY and CDR2 SVGAGI (reference sequence). CDR3 sequence: CASTSGGWSNQPQHF. CDR3 DNA sequence: TGTGCCAGCACCTCAGGGGGCTGGAGCAATCAGCCCCAGCATTTT.

In its sample, this clone was seen a few times. The gene calls are TRBV7-9 and TRBJ2-7; D might be TRBD2 (7 bases). The V and J ends lost 2 bases and 4 bases respectively, with 12 bases between them. The CDR3 has 14 residues. Germline-derived CDR1 and CDR2 are SEHNR and FQNEAQ (reference sequence). CDR3 DNA sequence: TGTGCCAGCAGCTTACGCGGGGGCGTTTACGAGCAGTACTTC. It encodes CASSLRGGVYEQYF.

This chain joins TRBV10-1 and TRBJ2-5; 7 nucleotides line up with TRBD1. This CDR3 is 15 amino acids long. Germline CDR1 WNHNN, CDR2 SYGVQD (reference sequence). The V and J ends lost 0 bases and 1 base, in that order; junction bases with no gene match: 2. The CDR3, as DNA: TGCGCCAGCAGTGAGTCGAAGGGGGCCCAAGAGACCCAGTACTTC. Protein sequence: CASSESKGAQETQYF.